This paragraph covers one T cell receptor beta chain sequence. The antigen is undetermined. The entry originates in a study of T cell repertoires in cytomegalovirus infection. Findings and limits, study-wide: It was HLA-C-restricted CMV-specific TCR beta clonotypes that dominated the response ex vivo.

TCRdb ran MiXCR on the reads and lists one entry per CDR3 protein. The data show around 530,000 distinct CDR3 sequences, about 30% seen once. The TCR was taken from a human donor in good health (CMV status not recorded). Some clones in this sample may be carry-over from other donors' samples. The material sequenced was PBMCs.

The CDR3 bases are TGTGCCACCCTACAATTTGGGCGACCTTCGCAGGAAGCTTTCTTT. Protein: CATLQFGRPSQEAFF. V usage is TRBV6-6 and J usage is TRBJ1-1; D is unresolved. Looked up from germline, CDR1 is MNHNY and CDR2 is SVGAGI (reference sequence). This CDR3 region has 15 residues. Trimming took 10 bases from V and 8 from J, leaving 26 bases between them.